One and the same sample provided the 6 T cell receptor beta chains below, sequenced in a study of T cell repertoires in cytomegalovirus infection. TCRdb reprocessed the reads with MiXCR, giving one entry per CDR3 protein. The table lists roughly 500,000 distinct CDR3 sequences, around 35% of them singletons, with 17% in the top ten. Their antigens are not known. The sample consisted of cultured PBMCs, taken from culture after CMV antigen stimulation. The receptors originated from a human donor in good health (CMV status not recorded). Some clones in this sample may be carry-over from other donors' samples.

There are a few counts of this clonotype. The rearrangement uses TRBV7-8 and TRBJ2-1; 11 bases match TRBD1. Germline V gene sequence: CDR1 SGHVS, CDR2 FQNEAQ. Germline trimming cut 4 bases from V and 8 bases from J; bases unmatched to any gene: 7. The CDR3 length is 15 residues. The CDR3 here is CASSSAGTGGDEQFF. DNA for the CDR3: TGTGCCAGCAGCTCAGCCGGGACAGGGGGAGATGAGCAGTTCTTC.

V usage is TRBV9 and J usage is TRBJ2-1, with TRBD2 matching over 7 bases. CDR1 and CDR2 (germline): SGDLS, YYNGEE. V gave up 4 bases and J gave up 9 bases; unmatched junction bases: 16. This CDR3 has 16 amino acids. CDR3 region: CASSLRPAGAVGEQFF. The CDR3 region has the DNA TGTGCCAGCAGCCTCAGACCGGCGGGAGCGGTGGGTGAGCAGTTCTTC.

The genes are TRBV7-2 and TRBJ2-5; TRBD2 matches 8 bases. The CDR3 has 16 amino acids. The V gene end was trimmed by 8 bases and the J gene end by 5 bases; junction bases not matched to a gene: 16. Germline V gives CDR1 SGHTA, CDR2 FQGNSA. The CDR3 nucleotides read TGTGCCAGCCCGAGGCGGGGCTCGGGAGGGGTTGAGACCCAGTACTTC. It codes for CASPRRGSGGVETQYF.

The V and J genes are TRBV7-2 and TRBJ2-5; 9 positions match TRBD2. With V trimmed by 6 bases and J by 2 bases, 4 bases remained unmatched. There are 14 residues in the CDR3. Per germline, CDR1 SGHTA and CDR2 FQGNSA. CDR3 loop: CASSSSGAQETQYF. DNA for the CDR3: TGTGCCAGCAGTTCTAGCGGGGCTCAAGAGACCCAGTACTTC.

This clonotype was recorded a few times. The chain is built from TRBV4-1 and TRBJ1-1; D is uncertain. The CDR3 is made up of 15 amino acids. Trimming cost V 5 bases and J 0 bases, with 13 bases left between them. Looked up from germline, CDR1 is MGHRA and CDR2 is YSYEKL. The CDR3 DNA reads TGCGCCAGCAGCTCCGAGCTAGGCATGAACACTGAAGCTTTCTTT. Residues: CASSSELGMNTEAFF.

V is TRBV11-1 and J is TRBJ2-1, with 11 bases fitting TRBD1. The V segment lost 5 bases and the J segment 7 bases; nucleotides outside the gene matches: 7. This CDR3 has 15 residues. Germline V gene lookup returns CDR1 SGHAT and CDR2 FQDESV (reference sequence). The CDR3 DNA sequence: TGTGCCAGCAGCCGCCGGACAGGGGGCATGAATGAGCAGTTCTTC. Its translation is CASSRRTGGMNEQFF. Supplemented by reference TRBV11-1 and TRBJ2-1, the full variable domain reads EAEVAQSPRYKITEKSQAVAFWCDPISGHATLYWYRQILGQGPELLVQFQDESVVDDSQLPKDRFSAERLKGVDSTLKIQPAELGDSAMYLCASSRRTGGMNEQFFGPGTRLTVL.